A selection of T cell receptor beta chains follows, all from one sample in a study of cytomegalovirus exposure and HLA in healthy donors. The repertoire was sequenced with immunoSEQ multiplex PCR; TCRdb's copy has only in-frame clones and lacks some. This sample carries some 150,000 clones, over 60% of them seen once, and the ten largest clones take nearly 6.5%. The material sequenced was PBMCs. These receptors came from a man aged 35 to 55 in good health and CMV-seropositive. The CDR3 runs from the conserved cysteine through the conserved F or W. The D gene is left open where the match is weak. Expanded clones get a size class; other rows say once, few or many, or leave the size out.

v_gene	abundance	j_gene	d_gene	CDR3nt	CDR3aa
TRBV9	-	TRBJ2-2	TRBD2	TGTGCCAGTTCGGGACTAGCGGGACGGGGGAACACCGGGGAGCTGTTTTTT	CASSGLAGRGNTGELFF
TRBV7-3	-	TRBJ2-2	-	TGTGCCAGCAGCCTCGGGGTCCCGAACACCGGGGAGCTGTTTTTT	CASSLGVPNTGELFF
TRBV19	-	TRBJ1-5	-	TGTGCCAGTAGTATTTTCTCAGGGGATAGCAATCAGCCCCAGCATTTT	CASSIFSGDSNQPQHF
TRBV5-6	-	TRBJ2-3	-	TGTGCCAGCAGCCACTTTTGGTCTATCTCTAGCACAGATACGCAGTATTTT	CASSHFWSISSTDTQYF
TRBV5-1	-	TRBJ2-3	TRBD2	TGCGCCAGCAGCTCCCTCGGGGGGAGGGCCTGGCCAGATACGCAGTATTTT	CASSSLGGRAWPDTQYF
TRBV5-1	-	TRBJ1-6	TRBD1	TGCGCCAGCAGCTTATACCGGGACAGGGCTAATTCACCCCTCCACTTT	CASSLYRDRANSPLHF
TRBV2	-	TRBJ1-1	-	TGTGCCAGCAGTGTATTGGGGGGGAACACTGAAGCTTTCTTT	CASSVLGGNTEAFF
TRBV2	once	TRBJ1-2	-	TGTGCCAGCAGTGAAAGGGTCTCGGGGGGTGGCTACACCTTC	CASSERVSGGGYTF
TRBV6-4	few	TRBJ2-3	TRBD2	TGTGCCAGCAGTGAAGCGGGAGGAGACCCAGATACGCAGTATTTT	CASSEAGGDPDTQYF
TRBV5-1	-	TRBJ2-3	TRBD1	TGCGCCAGCAGCCGAAGTACAGGGGCAGATACGCAGTATTTT	CASSRSTGADTQYF
TRBV7-7	few	TRBJ2-3	TRBD1	TGTGCCAGCAGCCCCACCCAGGGGGCAGGCACAGATACGCAGTATTTT	CASSPTQGAGTDTQYF
TRBV7-9	few	TRBJ2-6	-	TGTGCCAGCAGCCCAGACTCTGGGGCCAACGTCCTGACTTTC	CASSPDSGANVLTF
TRBV6-1	-	TRBJ1-1	-	TGTGCCAGCTCCGGACAGACGAACACTGAAGCTTTCTTT	CASSGQTNTEAFF
TRBV5-1	-	TRBJ1-5	-	TGCGCCAGCAGCTTGGCAGGGAATAGCAATCAGCCCCAGCATTTT	CASSLAGNSNQPQHF
TRBV11-3	-	TRBJ1-1	-	TGTGCCAGCAGCCAACGTCAGGGGAACACTGAAGCTTTCTTT	CASSQRQGNTEAFF
TRBV4-1	-	TRBJ1-3	-	TGCGCCAGCAGCCAAGATGGACATAGCTCTGGAAACACCATATATTTT	CASSQDGHSSGNTIYF